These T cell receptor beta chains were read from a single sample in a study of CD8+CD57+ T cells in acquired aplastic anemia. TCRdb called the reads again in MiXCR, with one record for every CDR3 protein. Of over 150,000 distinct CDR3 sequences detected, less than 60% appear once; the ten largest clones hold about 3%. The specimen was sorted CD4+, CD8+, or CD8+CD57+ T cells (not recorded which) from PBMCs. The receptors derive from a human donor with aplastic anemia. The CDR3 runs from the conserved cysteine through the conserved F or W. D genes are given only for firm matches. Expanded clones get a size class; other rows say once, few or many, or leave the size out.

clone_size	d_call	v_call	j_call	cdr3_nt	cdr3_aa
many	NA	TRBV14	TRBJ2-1	TGTGCCAGCAGCCAAGATCGTGGGGTTACCTACAATGAGCAGTTCTTC	CASSQDRGVTYNEQFF
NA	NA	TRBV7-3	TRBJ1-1	TGCGCCAGCAGCCAAGGGGGATCGGAAGCTTTCTTT	CASSQGGSEAFF
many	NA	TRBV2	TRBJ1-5	TGTGCCAGCAGCCCCGGTACAAATCAGCCCCAGCATTTT	CASSPGTNQPQHF
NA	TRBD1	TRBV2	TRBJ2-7	TGTGCCAGCAGTGTAGGGAGGACAGGGGGCTACGAGCAGTACTTC	CASSVGRTGGYEQYF
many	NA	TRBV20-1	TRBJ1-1	TGCAGTGCTTATCTCCCGGGGAGGGAGAACACTGAAGCTTTCTTT	CSAYLPGRENTEAFF
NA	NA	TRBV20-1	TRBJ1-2	TGCAGTGCCTCGACAGGAAATTATGGCTACACCTTC	CSASTGNYGYTF
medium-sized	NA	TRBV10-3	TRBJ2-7	TGTGCCATCAGTGTTTCAGGGAATCCCTACGAGCAGTACTTC	CAISVSGNPYEQYF
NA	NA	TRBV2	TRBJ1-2	TGTGCCAGCAGTGAAGAAGGGCCTTACACCTTC	CASSEEGPYTF
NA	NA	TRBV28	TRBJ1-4	TGTGCCAGCAGTTCCCCCGGCACAGCCGCAACTAATGAAAAACTGTTTTTT	CASSSPGTAATNEKLFF
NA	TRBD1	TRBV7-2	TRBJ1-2	TGTGCCAGCAGCGCGACAGGGGACTATGGCTACACCTTC	CASSATGDYGYTF
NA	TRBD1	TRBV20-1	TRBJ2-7	TGCAGTGCTACAAACCGGGACAGGGTAGCGGAGCAGTACTTC	CSATNRDRVAEQYF
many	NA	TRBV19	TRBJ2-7	TGTGCCAGTAGTATGTCTTCGAGGGTCGGGGCGCCAGCTTCCCCTCGGGACGAGCAGTACTTC	CASSMSSRVGAPASPRDEQYF
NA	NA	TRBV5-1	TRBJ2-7	TGCGCCAGCAGCTTGCGTGGGGATAGTAACTACGAGCAGTACTTC	CASSLRGDSNYEQYF
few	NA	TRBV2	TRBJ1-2	TGTGCCAGCAGTGAGGGGCGGTTCTATGGCTACACCTTC	CASSEGRFYGYTF
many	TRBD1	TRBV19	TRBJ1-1	TGTGCCAGTAGCGCCGCCGGACAGGGCGACACTGAAGCTTTCTTT	CASSAAGQGDTEAFF
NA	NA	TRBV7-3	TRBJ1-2	TGTGCCAGCAGCCGGCAGGGAATCTATGGCTACACCTTC	CASSRQGIYGYTF
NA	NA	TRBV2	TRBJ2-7	TGTGCCAGCAGTGACGCGGCAGGGATCCCCTACGAGCAGTACTTC	CASSDAAGIPYEQYF
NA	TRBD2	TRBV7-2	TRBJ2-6	TGTGCCAGCAGCTTTCTAGCGGGGGCGGGTGGGGCCAACGTCCTGACTTTC	CASSFLAGAGGANVLTF
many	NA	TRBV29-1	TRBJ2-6	TGCAGCGCCACAGGAATTTCTGGGGCCAACGTCCTGACTTTC	CSATGISGANVLTF
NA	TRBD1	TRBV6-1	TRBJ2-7	TGTGCCGGCAGACGGACAGGTGGAAGCTACGAGCAGTACTTC	CAGRRTGGSYEQYF
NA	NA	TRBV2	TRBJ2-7	TGTGCCAGCAGTGTGGGGCCTACCTACGAGCAGTACTTC	CASSVGPTYEQYF
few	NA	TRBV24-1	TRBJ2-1	TGTGCCACCAGTGATTTTCGCACAGTCGACAATGAGCAGTTCTTC	CATSDFRTVDNEQFF
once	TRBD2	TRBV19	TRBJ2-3	TGTGCCAGCTCACCCCAAACTAGCGCGAATACGCAGTATTTT	CASSPQTSANTQYF
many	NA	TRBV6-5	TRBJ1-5	TGTGCCAGCAGTTATCTTGGGGGCAATCAGCCCCAGCATTTT	CASSYLGGNQPQHF
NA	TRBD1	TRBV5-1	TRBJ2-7	TGCGCCAGCAGCTTGACAGGGGCTTTAAACGAGCAGTACTTC	CASSLTGALNEQYF
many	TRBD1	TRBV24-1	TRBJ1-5	TGTGCCACCAGTGATTTTAAGACAGGGGAGGTCCAGCATTTT	CATSDFKTGEVQHF
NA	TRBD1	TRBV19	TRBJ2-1	TGTGCCAGTACCTTGACAGGGGAGAACAATGAGCAGTTCTTC	CASTLTGENNEQFF
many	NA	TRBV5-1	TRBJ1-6	TGCGCCAGCAGCTTGGAACCGGCGGGTAATTCACCCTTCCACTTT	CASSLEPAGNSPFHF
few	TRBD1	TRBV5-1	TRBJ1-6	TGCGCCAGCAGCTTGGGCAGGGGGCAATCACCCCTCCACTTT	CASSLGRGQSPLHF
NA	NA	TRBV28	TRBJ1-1	TGTGCCAGCAAGGGGGTCACTGAAGCTTTCTTT	CASKGVTEAFF
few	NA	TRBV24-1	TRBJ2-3	TGTGCCACCAGTGATTCGACACTAGGCACAGATACGCAGTATTTT	CATSDSTLGTDTQYF
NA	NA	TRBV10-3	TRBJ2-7	TGTGCCAGCAGGTCCGAGACAGGACCCTACGAGCAGTACTTC	CASRSETGPYEQYF
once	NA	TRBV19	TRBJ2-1	TGTGCCAGTAGTGGGGCAGCGAGCTCCTACAATGAGCAGTTCTTC	CASSGAASSYNEQFF
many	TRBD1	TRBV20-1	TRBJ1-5	TGCAGTGCCAGAACGACAGGGAGTAATCAGCCCCAGCATTTT	CSARTTGSNQPQHF
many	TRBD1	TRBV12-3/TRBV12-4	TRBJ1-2	TGTGCCAGCTCCGTTGACAGGGGAAATGGCTACACCTTC	CASSVDRGNGYTF
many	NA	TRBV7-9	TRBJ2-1	TGTGCCAGCAGCTCTGTCGGGGTGGATCGCATTGAGCAGTTCTTC	CASSSVGVDRIEQFF
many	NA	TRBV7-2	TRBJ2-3	TGTGCCAGCAGCTTAAATGGAGTGTCCACAGATACGCAGTATTTT	CASSLNGVSTDTQYF
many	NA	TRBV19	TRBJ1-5	TGTGCCAGTAGTATACTGAAGGGGCCCCAGCATTTT	CASSILKGPQHF
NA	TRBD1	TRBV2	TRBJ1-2	TGTGCCAGCAGTCCGGACAGGCTCGGTGGCTACACCTTC	CASSPDRLGGYTF
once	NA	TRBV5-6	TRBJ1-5	TGTGCCAGCAGCTTGGCGCAGTGTAGCAATCAGCCCCAGCATTTC	CASSLAQCSNQPQHF
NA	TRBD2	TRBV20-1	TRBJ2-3	TGCAGTGCACCTCAAGCGGGGTCAACCACAGATACGCAGTATTTT	CSAPQAGSTTDTQYF
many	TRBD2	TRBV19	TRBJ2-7	TGTGCCAGTAGTATCTCTAGCGGGAGCTCCTACGAGCAGTACTTC	CASSISSGSSYEQYF
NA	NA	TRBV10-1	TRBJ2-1	TGCGCCAGCAGTGAGTCGGGCAAAGCTGAGCAGTTCTTC	CASSESGKAEQFF
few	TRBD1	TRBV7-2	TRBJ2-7	TGTGCCAGCAGCTCGGACAGGGAAGTAGGCGAGCAGTACTTC	CASSSDREVGEQYF
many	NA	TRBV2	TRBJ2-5	TGTGCCAGCAGTGCCTCGGGTGGGGAAGAGACCCAGTACTTC	CASSASGGEETQYF
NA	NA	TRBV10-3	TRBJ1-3	TGTGCCATCAGCGACGTCGGGGGAAACACCATATATTTT	CAISDVGGNTIYF
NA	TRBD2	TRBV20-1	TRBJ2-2	TGCAGTGCTAGAGATCGCCTAGCGGGAGGTTCTGGGGAGCTGTTTTTT	CSARDRLAGGSGELFF
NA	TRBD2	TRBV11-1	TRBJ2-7	TGTGCCAGCAGCCCTCCGAGTCAGCGGGGGTTCTACGAGCAGTACTTC	CASSPPSQRGFYEQYF
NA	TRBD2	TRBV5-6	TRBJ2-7	TGTGCCAGCAGCCTGACTAGCGTCCCACCCTCCTACGAGCAGTACTTC	CASSLTSVPPSYEQYF
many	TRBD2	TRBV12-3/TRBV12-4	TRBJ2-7	TGTGCCAGCAGGCGGGGACTAGCGGGATTTGAGCAGTACTTC	CASRRGLAGFEQYF
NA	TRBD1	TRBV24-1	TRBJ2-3	TGTGCCCCCAAGTCAGGGGGTGGAAAGCGGTATTTT	CAPKSGGGKRYF
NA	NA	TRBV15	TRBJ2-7	TGTGCCACCAGCAGAGGGACCGCCCAGTACTTC	CATSRGTAQYF
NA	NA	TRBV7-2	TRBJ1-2	TGTGCCAGCAGCTTGGGAGGGTTAGCTAACTATGGCTACACCTTC	CASSLGGLANYGYTF
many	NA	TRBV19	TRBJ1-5	TGTGCCAGTCGGGTGGGTAGCAATCAGCCCCAGCATTTT	CASRVGSNQPQHF
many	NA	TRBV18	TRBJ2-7	TGTGCCAGCTCACCTTTCGGGACGACCTACGAGCAGTACTTC	CASSPFGTTYEQYF